This T cell receptor beta chain comes out of a study of T cells in Graves' hyperthyroidism and ophthalmopathy. The study's findings and limits: Blood shared most expanded thyroid clonotypes above 0.001.

This CDR3 has 14 amino acids. The V and J ends lost 5 bases and 3 bases respectively, with 12 bases between them. CDR1 is SEHNR and CDR2 is FQNEAQ in the germline V gene (reference sequence). This clonotype was detected ten times or more. Its antigen remains unknown. There were TCR beta CDR3 regions amplified from RNA transcripts. A set of HTBI primers served as the primers for a first-round RT-PCR of the TCR CDR3. Each CDR3 protein gets one entry after TCRdb re-called the multiplex PCR reads with MiXCR. The sample yields fewer than 350,000 distinct CDR3 sequences, 10% to 15% seen once. The receptor was derived from a woman aged 25 to 45 with Graves' hyperthyroidism that later progressed to Graves' ophthalmopathy. Sequencing used blood. The rearrangement links TRBV7-9 to TRBJ2-3, with D unclear. CDR3 in amino acids: CASSLLRRTDTQYF. In DNA form, the CDR3 reads TGTGCCAGCAGCCTACTGCGGCGGACAGATACGCAGTATTTT.